Below, 14 T cell receptor beta chains from the same sample are listed, as sequenced in a study of naive and memory T cell subsets. A UMI-containing oligonucleotide was joined by 3' ligation to the TCR cDNA template. Amplification of ligated cDNA took four PCR rounds with SP2 and nested alpha and beta constant primers. From the UMI-ligation and nested PCR reads, TCRdb called clonotypes with MiXCR, one entry per CDR3 protein. Of some 25,000 distinct CDR3 sequences detected, roughly 5.5% appear once; the ten largest clones hold around 7.4%. The sample consisted of blood. The receptors come from an adult in good health.

This clonotype was counted ten times or more. V is TRBV6-2 or TRBV6-3 and J is TRBJ2-6; possibly TRBD2 for D (5 bases). CDR3 size: 17 residues. Trimming removed 6 bases at V and 0 bases at J, with 15 bases between. The V gene's germline CDR1 is MNHEY and CDR2 SVGEGT. In nucleotides, the CDR3 is TGTGCCAGCAGATCAGGAGGCCCCATCTCTGGGGCCAACGTCCTGACTTTC. Its protein product is CASRSGGPISGANVLTF.

This clonotype was counted ten times or more. This rearrangement joins TRBV7-2 to TRBJ2-7, with D unresolved. The CDR3 loop spans 12 amino acids. Germline loops: CDR1 SGHTA, CDR2 FQGNSA. Trimming pared 5 bases from V and 3 bases from J, leaving 8 bases between. The DNA of the CDR3 is TGTGCCAGCAGCGCCTCGGGCTACGAGCAGTACTTC. Translation: CASSASGYEQYF.

This clonotype is medium-sized in the sample. The chain combines TRBV29-1 with TRBJ1-2; D is ambiguous. Germline assignment: CDR1 SQVTM and CDR2 ANQGSEA. CDR3 length equals 15 residues. V was trimmed by 6 bases and J by 2 bases, leaving 19 bases between them. The DNA for the CDR3 is TGCAGCGTGTTATCCGCCGACTCACTGAACTATGGCTACACCTTC. This translates into CSVLSADSLNYGYTF.

This clonotype was counted between two and nine times. The junction differs from germline at one of its ends, possibly a read error. This chain joins TRBV20-1 and TRBJ1-2, with 7 bases that match TRBD1. The CDR3 is 14 amino acids. Germline values: CDR1 DFQATT, CDR2 SNEGSKA (reference sequence). CDR3 in DNA: TGCAGTGCTAGTAGGGCAGGGGGGAACTATGGCGACACCTTC. This gives the protein CSASRAGGNYGDTF.

This clonotype occurred many times. The chain has TRBV6-5 and TRBJ1-1; D gene uncertain. The germline V and J ends were trimmed by 2 bases and 0 bases, with 7 bases remaining between them. Germline assignment: CDR1 MNHEY and CDR2 SVGAGI. The CDR3 consists of 14 residues. CDR3: CASSYTPMNTEAFF. The CDR3 coding sequence is TGTGCCAGCAGTTACACCCCCATGAACACTGAAGCTTTCTTT.

This clonotype was recorded many times. This chain connects TRBV29-1 to TRBJ2-1; 16 bases align to TRBD2. V trimming: 7 bases; J trimming: 2 bases; junction bases outside the gene matches: 5. The length of the CDR3 is 16 residues. CDR1 and CDR2 from the germline V gene are SQVTM and ANQGSEA. The CDR3 spells CSATGTSGRAYNEQFF. The CDR3 region has the DNA TGCAGCGCAACCGGGACTAGCGGGAGGGCCTACAATGAGCAGTTCTTC.

In this sample, this clonotype turned up many times. The chain employs TRBV29-1 and TRBJ2-3, with D hard to call. The CDR3 consists of 10 residues. Germline-derived CDR1 and CDR2 are SQVTM and ANQGSEA. CDR3 region: CCYSTDTQYF. In DNA form, the CDR3 reads TGCTGCTATAGCACAGATACGCAGTATTTT.

This chain joins TRBV7-3 and TRBJ2-6; D unresolved. V lost 4 bases, J lost 4 bases, and 14 bases lay in between. This CDR3 comprises 16 residues. The germline CDR1 and CDR2 sequences are SGHTA and FQGTGA. The CDR3 coding sequence is TGTGCCAGCAGCTCCCAGGTTTCCCCCGGGGCCAACGTCCTGACTTTC. Translating it yields CASSSQVSPGANVLTF. Full variable domain (rest looked up from reference TRBV7-3 and TRBJ2-6): GAGVSQTPSNKVTEKGKYVELRCDPISGHTALYWYRQSLGQGPEFLIYFQGTGAADDSGLPNDRFFAVRPEGSVSTLKIQRTERGDSAVYLCASSSQVSPGANVLTFGAGSRLTVL.

The table lists this clonotype with many counts. V and J are TRBV28 and TRBJ2-5; possibly TRBD1 for D (5 bases). The CDR3 has 14 amino acids. Germline CDR1 and CDR2: MDHEN and SYDVKM. Trimming took off 6 bases at V and 3 bases at J, with 14 bases between the two ends. CDR3 in DNA: TGTGCCAGCAGCACCCCTGACAGAAAAGAGACCCAGTACTTC. Translating it yields CASSTPDRKETQYF.

The chain recombines TRBV29-1 with TRBJ1-2; D is unresolved. V was clipped by 6 bases and J by 0 bases, with 11 bases between them. Germline V gene data show CDR1 as SQVTM and CDR2 as ANQGSEA. The CDR3 totals 13 residues. The CDR3 spells CSVGFGTNYGYTF. CDR3 bases: TGCAGCGTGGGGTTTGGGACTAACTATGGCTACACCTTC.

This clonotype was detected only a few times. A much larger clone lies a single base off, so this may be a read error. The chain is built from TRBV27 and TRBJ1-1; D is undetermined. This CDR3 has 13 residues. V was shortened by 6 bases and J by 1 base, with 9 bases between the two germline ends. The germline CDR1 and CDR2 sequences are MNHEY and SMNVEV (reference sequence). The CDR3 here is CASSLARNTEAFF. CDR3 in DNA: TGTGCCAGCAGCCTCGCCAGGAACACTGAAGCTTTCTTT.

This clonotype was seen once. The chain recombines TRBV5-4 with TRBJ2-1, with 8 positions matching TRBD2. Germline trimming cut 4 bases from V and 3 bases from J; bases unmatched to any gene: 9. The CDR3 contains 16 residues. In germline, CDR1 is SGHNT, CDR2 YYREEE (reference sequence). The DNA of the CDR3 is TGTGCCAGCAGCGCGGGGGGCTTCAGCTACTACAATGAGCAGTTCTTC. Translation gives CASSAGGFSYYNEQFF.

Ten or more counts support this clonotype. This chain links TRBV12-3 or TRBV12-4 with TRBJ2-5, with D maybe TRBD1 (6 bases). The CDR3 is 15 residues long. Between the trimmed V and J ends, which lost 4 bases and 1 base, there was a span of 13 bases. The CDR3 loop reads CASSSADRAQETQYF. CDR3 DNA sequence: TGTGCCAGCAGTTCCGCGGACAGAGCCCAAGAGACCCAGTACTTC.

This clonotype ranks as medium-sized. V and J are TRBV20-1 and TRBJ1-1; tentative D call: TRBD1 (5 bases). Trimming cost V 4 bases and J 1 base, with 10 bases left between them. Germline V lookup: CDR1 DFQATT, CDR2 SNEGSKA (reference sequence). CDR3 size: 13 residues. CDR3 loop: CSANRGPNTEAFF. The CDR3 DNA is TGCAGTGCTAATCGGGGACCGAACACTGAAGCTTTCTTT.